The sequence of this T cell receptor (beta chain) was determined in a study of blood T cell repertoires in COVID-19. Study-level information: PBMCs, B-cell-depleted T cells, or T cells provided the cDNA or gDNA that made up the material.

The CDR3 sequence is 14 residues long. Trimming took off 0 bases at V and 5 bases at J, with 10 bases between the two ends. Germline CDR1 and CDR2: MNHEY and SVGAGI. Libraries were prepared by immunoSEQ multiplex PCR; TCRdb keeps only in-frame clonotypes and omits some of them. Of about 400,000 clones listed, approximately 88% are singletons. Participants were placed into cohorts based on the clinical history they reported. Sequenced sample: PBMCs or T cells enriched from blood (not recorded which). The chain links TRBV6-5 to TRBJ2-5; TRBD2 might be the D (5 bases). This receptor was obtained from a woman between 25 and 40 years old with acute COVID-19. The CDR3 nucleotides are TGTGCCAGCAGTTACTCGGGCGGGTTCGAGACCCAGTACTTC. Its protein is CASSYSGGFETQYF.